These T cell receptor beta chains were read from a single sample in a study of CD8 T cells in ankylosing spondylitis. TCRdb redid the calling of the 5' RACE reads with MiXCR, one entry per CDR3 protein. The data contain more than 500,000 distinct CDR3 sequences, about 5.7% of them singletons. Material: blood, either unsorted or a sorted T cell fraction (not recorded which). These receptor sequences come from a male donor with ankylosing spondylitis. The CDR3 runs from the conserved cysteine through the conserved F or W. A D gene is named only where the DNA matches it firmly. Clone size is given for some rows only: seen once, a few or many times, or a class if the clone is expanded.

TRBV5-6,medium-sized,TRBJ2-1,TRBD2,CASSFGGSHNEQFF,TGTGCCAGCAGCTTCGGGGGGTCCCACAATGAGCAGTTCTTC
TRBV20-1,few,TRBJ2-4,-,CSAGGPRGTTGVGNIQYF,TGCAGTGCCGGGGGGCCCAGGGGTACAACCGGTGTGGGAAACATTCAGTACTTC
TRBV7-2,many,TRBJ2-5,-,CASSLQRLETQYF,TGTGCCAGCAGCTTACAGCGTTTAGAGACCCAGTACTTC
TRBV5-1,many,TRBJ2-1,TRBD1,CASSLGQGLSSYNEQFF,TGCGCCAGCAGCCTAGGACAGGGATTGAGCTCCTACAATGAGCAGTTCTTC
TRBV20-1,many,TRBJ2-6,TRBD1,CSANRGGANVLTF,TGCAGTGCTAACAGGGGCGGGGCCAACGTCCTGACTTTC
TRBV5-4,many,TRBJ2-1,-,CASSFRQFPLIENEQFF,TGTGCCAGCAGCTTCCGACAGTTCCCCTTAATAGAGAATGAGCAGTTCTTC
TRBV18,many,TRBJ2-2,-,CASSLLEGGGNTGELFF,TGTGCCAGCTCACTGTTGGAAGGCGGTGGAAACACCGGGGAGCTGTTTTTT
TRBV6-2/TRBV6-3,many,TRBJ2-7,-,CASSTAGTKAYEQYF,TGTGCCAGCAGCACGGCCGGGACAAAAGCCTACGAGCAGTACTTC
TRBV5-1,many,TRBJ2-1,TRBD2,CASSLLAGGLPYNEQFF,TGCGCCAGCAGCTTGCTAGCGGGAGGGCTTCCCTACAATGAGCAGTTCTTC
TRBV4-3,many,TRBJ1-4,-,CASSLLRGEKLFF,TGCGCCAGCAGCCTCCTTAGAGGTGAAAAACTGTTTTTT
TRBV29-1,many,TRBJ1-1,-,CSVSRQTMNTEAFF,TGCAGCGTATCTAGGCAGACTATGAACACTGAAGCTTTCTTT
TRBV6-2/TRBV6-3,many,TRBJ1-2,TRBD1,CASTTPGDRGQYYGYTF,TGTGCCAGCACCACGCCCGGAGACAGGGGGCAGTACTATGGCTACACCTTC
TRBV20-1,many,TRBJ1-5,-,CSAIAGQPNQPQHF,TGCAGTGCTATAGCAGGGCAACCCAATCAGCCCCAGCATTTT
TRBV20-1,-,TRBJ2-1,-,CSASFRARSLNEQFF,TGCAGTGCTAGTTTCCGGGCCCGGTCCTTAAATGAGCAGTTCTTC
TRBV10-3,many,TRBJ2-1,-,CAISERDRSYNEQFF,TGTGCCATCAGTGAGCGGGATCGCTCCTACAATGAGCAGTTCTTC
TRBV20-1,many,TRBJ2-2,TRBD1,CSARPGQGTGELFF,TGCAGTGCTAGACCGGGACAGGGTACCGGGGAGCTGTTTTTT
TRBV20-1,many,TRBJ2-7,TRBD2,CSDRLAGGDYEQYF,TGCAGTGACAGACTAGCGGGAGGAGACTACGAGCAGTACTTC
TRBV20-1,many,TRBJ2-7,TRBD2,CSASASGRPSYEQYF,TGCAGTGCTAGTGCTTCCGGGAGGCCCTCCTACGAGCAGTACTTC